This TCR beta chain was captured in a study of T cells after yellow fever vaccination. As for the study in general: Those fractions that held only low numbers of cells were prepared using the SMART-Seq v4 Ultra Low Input RNA kit.

Making TCR cDNA involved 5'RACE template switching, which added UMIs and a universal primer site. TCRdb analysed the 5' RACE reads with MiXCR anew, one entry per CDR3 protein. The repertoire holds 500,000 to 650,000 distinct CDR3 sequences, with around 17% as singletons. Germline V lookup: CDR1 MNHEY, CDR2 SVGAGI. V was clipped by 1 base and J by 13 bases; unmatched bases: 5. The CDR3 is 14 amino acids. The chain links TRBV6-5 to TRBJ1-6; 9 nucleotides agree with TRBD1. This specimen was PBMCs, taken 5 days after the first yellow fever vaccination. The source of this sequence is a man younger than 30 who received the YFV17D yellow fever vaccine. The CDR3 loop reads CASSYYRGQGPLHF. As DNA, the CDR3 is TGTGCCAGCAGTTACTACAGGGGGCAGGGGCCCCTCCACTTT.